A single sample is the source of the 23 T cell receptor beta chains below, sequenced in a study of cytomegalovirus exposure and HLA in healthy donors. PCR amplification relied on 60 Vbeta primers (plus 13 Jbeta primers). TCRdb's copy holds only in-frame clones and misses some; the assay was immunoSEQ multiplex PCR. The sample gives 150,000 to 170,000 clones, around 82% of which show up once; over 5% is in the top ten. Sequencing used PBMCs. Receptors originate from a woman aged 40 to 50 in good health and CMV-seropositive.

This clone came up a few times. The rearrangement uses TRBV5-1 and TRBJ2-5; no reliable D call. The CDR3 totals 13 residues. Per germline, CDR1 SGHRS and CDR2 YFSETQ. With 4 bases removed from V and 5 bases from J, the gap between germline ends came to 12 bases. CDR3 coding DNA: TGCGCCAGCAGCCCCCAAGCGAGGGAGACCCAGTACTTC. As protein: CASSPQARETQYF.

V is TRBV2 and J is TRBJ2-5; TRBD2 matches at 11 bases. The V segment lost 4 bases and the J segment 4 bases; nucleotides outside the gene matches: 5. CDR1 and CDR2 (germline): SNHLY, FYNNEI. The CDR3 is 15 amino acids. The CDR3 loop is CASSGRSGRGETQYF. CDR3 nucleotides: TGTGCCAGCAGTGGTCGTAGCGGGAGGGGAGAGACCCAGTACTTC.

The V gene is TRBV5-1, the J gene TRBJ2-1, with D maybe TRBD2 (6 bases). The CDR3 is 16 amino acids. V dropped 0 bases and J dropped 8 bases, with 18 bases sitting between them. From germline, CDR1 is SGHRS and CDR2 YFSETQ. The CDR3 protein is CASSLVVGTQGDEQFF. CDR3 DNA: TGCGCCAGCAGCTTGGTCGTAGGGACTCAAGGGGATGAGCAGTTCTTC.

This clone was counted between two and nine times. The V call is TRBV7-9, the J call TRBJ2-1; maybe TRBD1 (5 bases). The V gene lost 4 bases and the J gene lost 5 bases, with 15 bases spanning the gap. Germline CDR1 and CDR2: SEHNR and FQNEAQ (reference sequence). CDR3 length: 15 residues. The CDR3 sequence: CASSSGQPIDNEQFF. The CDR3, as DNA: TGTGCCAGCAGCTCCGGACAACCGATCGACAATGAGCAGTTCTTC.

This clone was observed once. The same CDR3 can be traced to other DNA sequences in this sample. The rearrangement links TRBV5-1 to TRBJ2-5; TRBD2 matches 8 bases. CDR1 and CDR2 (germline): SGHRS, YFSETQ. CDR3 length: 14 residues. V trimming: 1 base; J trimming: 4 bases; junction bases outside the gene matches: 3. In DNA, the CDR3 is TGCGCCAGCAGCTTGACGGGAGGGCGAGAGACCCAGTACTTC. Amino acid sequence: CASSLTGGRETQYF.

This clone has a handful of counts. The CDR3 loop is CASSQDSGGRNTEAFF. The CDR3 DNA is TGTGCCAGCAGCCAAGATAGCGGGGGCCGGAACACTGAAGCTTTCTTT. The rearrangement uses TRBV4-2 and TRBJ1-1; a weak D match, TRBD1 (6 bases). V was shortened by 0 bases and J by 1 base, with 12 bases between the two germline ends. CDR1 and CDR2 (germline): LGHNA, YNFKEQ. The CDR3 contains 16 residues.

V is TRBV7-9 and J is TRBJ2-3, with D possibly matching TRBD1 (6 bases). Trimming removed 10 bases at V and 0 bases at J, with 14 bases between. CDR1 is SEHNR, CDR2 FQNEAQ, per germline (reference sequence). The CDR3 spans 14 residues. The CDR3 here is CATGQSSSTDTQYF. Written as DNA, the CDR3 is TGTGCCACCGGACAGTCGTCTAGCACAGATACGCAGTATTTT.

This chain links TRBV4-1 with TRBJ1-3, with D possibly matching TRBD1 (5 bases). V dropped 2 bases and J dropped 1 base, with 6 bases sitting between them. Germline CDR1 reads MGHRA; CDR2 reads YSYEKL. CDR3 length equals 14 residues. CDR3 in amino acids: CASSQQGSGNTIYF. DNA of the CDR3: TGCGCCAGCAGCCAACAGGGTTCTGGAAACACCATATATTTT.

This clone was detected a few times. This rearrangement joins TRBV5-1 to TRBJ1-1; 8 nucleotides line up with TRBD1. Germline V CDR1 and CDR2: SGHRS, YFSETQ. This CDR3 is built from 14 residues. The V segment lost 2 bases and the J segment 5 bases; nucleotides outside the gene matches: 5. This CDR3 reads CASSFGQGPTEAFF. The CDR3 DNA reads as TGCGCCAGCAGCTTTGGACAGGGACCGACTGAAGCTTTCTTT. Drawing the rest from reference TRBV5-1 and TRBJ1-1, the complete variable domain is KAGVTQTPRYLIKTRGQQVTLSCSPISGHRSVSWYQQTPGQGLQFLFEYFSETQRNKGNFPGRFSGRQFSNSRSEMNVSTLELGDSALYLCASSFGQGPTEAFFGQGTRLTVV.

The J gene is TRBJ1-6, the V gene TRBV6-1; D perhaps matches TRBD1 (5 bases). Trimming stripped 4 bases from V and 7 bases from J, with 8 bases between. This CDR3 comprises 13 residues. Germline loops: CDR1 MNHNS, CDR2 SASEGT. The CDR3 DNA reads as TGTGCCAGCAGTGTCCCAGGGAATTCACCCCTCCACTTT. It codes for CASSVPGNSPLHF.

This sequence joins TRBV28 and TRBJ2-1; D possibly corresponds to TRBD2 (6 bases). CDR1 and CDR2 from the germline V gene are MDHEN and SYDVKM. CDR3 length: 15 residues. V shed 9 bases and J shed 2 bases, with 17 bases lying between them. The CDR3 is CASWRGGGTYNEQFF. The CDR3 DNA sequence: TGTGCCAGTTGGCGGGGTGGAGGGACCTACAATGAGCAGTTCTTC.

The CDR3 region has the DNA TGTGCCTGGAGTGTACAGGAAGCCCGGTCGGCTGGCTACACCTTC. Protein: CAWSVQEARSAGYTF. The V gene is TRBV30, the J gene TRBJ1-2, with D perhaps matching TRBD1 (5 bases). This CDR3 has 15 amino acids. Trimming left V 0 bases short and J 7 bases short, with 18 bases between. In germline, CDR1 is GTSNPN, CDR2 SVGIG (reference sequence).

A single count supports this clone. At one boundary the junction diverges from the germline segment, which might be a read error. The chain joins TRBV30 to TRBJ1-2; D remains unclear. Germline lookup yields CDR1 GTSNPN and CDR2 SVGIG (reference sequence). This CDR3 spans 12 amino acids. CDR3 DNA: TGTGCCCGGAGTTCCCCGAGCTATGGCTACACCTTC. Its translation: CARSSPSYGYTF.

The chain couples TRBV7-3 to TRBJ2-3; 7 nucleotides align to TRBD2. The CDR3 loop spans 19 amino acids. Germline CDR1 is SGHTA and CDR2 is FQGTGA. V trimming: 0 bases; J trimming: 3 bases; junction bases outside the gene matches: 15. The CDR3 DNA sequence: TGTGCCAGCAGCTTAACGGGCGGTCGAGGGAGGGCTTCGACAGATACGCAGTATTTT. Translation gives CASSLTGGRGRASTDTQYF.

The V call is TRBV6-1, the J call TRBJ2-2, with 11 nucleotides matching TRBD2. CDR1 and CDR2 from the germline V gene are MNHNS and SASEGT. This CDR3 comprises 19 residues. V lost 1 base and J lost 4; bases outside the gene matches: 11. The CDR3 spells CASSEGRVAGGPGTGELFF. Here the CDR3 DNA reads TGTGCCAGCAGTGAAGGGAGAGTAGCGGGAGGGCCGGGCACCGGGGAGCTGTTTTTT.

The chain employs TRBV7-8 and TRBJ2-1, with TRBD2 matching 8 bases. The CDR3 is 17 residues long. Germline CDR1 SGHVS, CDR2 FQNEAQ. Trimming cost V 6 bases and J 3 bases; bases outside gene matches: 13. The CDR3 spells CASSRIAGTQNYNEQFF. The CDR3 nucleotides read TGTGCCAGCAGTCGAATAGCGGGGACACAGAACTACAATGAGCAGTTCTTC.

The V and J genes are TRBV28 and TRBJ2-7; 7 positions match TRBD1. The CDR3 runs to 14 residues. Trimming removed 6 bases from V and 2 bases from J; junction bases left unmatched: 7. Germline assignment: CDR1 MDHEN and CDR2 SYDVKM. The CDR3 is CASRPTGQPYEQYF. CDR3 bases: TGTGCCAGCAGACCAACGGGACAGCCCTACGAGCAGTACTTC.

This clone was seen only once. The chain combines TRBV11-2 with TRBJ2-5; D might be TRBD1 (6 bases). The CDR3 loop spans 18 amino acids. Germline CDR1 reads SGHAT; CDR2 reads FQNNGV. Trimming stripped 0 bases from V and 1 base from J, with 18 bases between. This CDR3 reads CASSLDQGFARAQETQYF. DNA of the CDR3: TGTGCCAGCAGCTTAGATCAGGGGTTCGCGCGGGCCCAAGAGACCCAGTACTTC. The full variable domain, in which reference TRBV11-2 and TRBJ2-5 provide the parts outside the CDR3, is EAGVAQSPRYKIIEKRQSVAFWCNPISGHATLYWYQQILGQGPKLLIQFQNNGVVDDSQLPKDRFSAERLKGVDSTLKIQPAKLEDSAVYLCASSLDQGFARAQETQYFGPGTRLLVL.

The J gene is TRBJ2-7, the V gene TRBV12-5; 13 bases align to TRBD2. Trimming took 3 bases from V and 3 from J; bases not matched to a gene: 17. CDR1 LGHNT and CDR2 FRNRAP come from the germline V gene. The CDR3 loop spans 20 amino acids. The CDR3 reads CASGFSGAVSGTSGNYEQYF. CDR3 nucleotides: TGTGCTAGTGGTTTTAGCGGAGCCGTGTCTGGGACTAGCGGGAACTACGAGCAGTACTTC.

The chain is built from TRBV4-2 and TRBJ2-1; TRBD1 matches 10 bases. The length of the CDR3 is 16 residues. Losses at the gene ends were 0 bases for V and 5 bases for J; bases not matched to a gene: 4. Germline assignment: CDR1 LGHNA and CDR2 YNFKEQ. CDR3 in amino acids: CASSQDWTGGDNEQFF. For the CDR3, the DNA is TGTGCCAGCAGCCAAGATTGGACAGGGGGAGACAATGAGCAGTTCTTC.

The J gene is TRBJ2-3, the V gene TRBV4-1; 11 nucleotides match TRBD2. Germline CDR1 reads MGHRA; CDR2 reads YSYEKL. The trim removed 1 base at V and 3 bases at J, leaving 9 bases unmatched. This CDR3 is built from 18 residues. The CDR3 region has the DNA TGCGCCAGCAGCCAAGCTTCGCTAGCGGGAGGCACTACAGATACGCAGTATTTT. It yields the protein CASSQASLAGGTTDTQYF.

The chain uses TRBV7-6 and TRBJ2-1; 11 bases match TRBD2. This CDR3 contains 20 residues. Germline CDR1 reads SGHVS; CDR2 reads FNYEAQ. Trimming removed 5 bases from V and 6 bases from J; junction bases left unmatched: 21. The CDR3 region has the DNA TGTGCCAGCAGCGTACCAGGGGGAATCCCGACTAGCGGGAAAGCCAATGAGCAGTTCTTC. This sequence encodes CASSVPGGIPTSGKANEQFF.

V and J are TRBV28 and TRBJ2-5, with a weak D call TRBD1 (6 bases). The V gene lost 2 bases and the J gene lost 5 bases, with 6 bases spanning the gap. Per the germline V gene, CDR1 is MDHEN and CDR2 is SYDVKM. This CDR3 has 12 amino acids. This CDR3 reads CASSLTGETQYF. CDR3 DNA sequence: TGTGCCAGCAGTTTAACAGGGGAGACCCAGTACTTC.